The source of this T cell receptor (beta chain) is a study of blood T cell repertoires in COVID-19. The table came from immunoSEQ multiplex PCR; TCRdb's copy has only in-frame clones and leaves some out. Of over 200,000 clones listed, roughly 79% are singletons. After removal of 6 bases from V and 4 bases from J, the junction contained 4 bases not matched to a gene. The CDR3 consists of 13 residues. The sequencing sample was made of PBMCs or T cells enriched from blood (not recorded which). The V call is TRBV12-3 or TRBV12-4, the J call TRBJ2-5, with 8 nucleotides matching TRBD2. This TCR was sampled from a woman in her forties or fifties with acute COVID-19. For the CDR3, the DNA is TGTGCCAGCAGGCGGGGGGCGGGAGAGACCCAGTACTTC. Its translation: CASRRGAGETQYF.